This T cell receptor (beta chain) was obtained from a study of Graves' ophthalmopathy and Graves' hyperthyroidism. As for the study in general: Ahead of any treatment, peripheral blood was obtained at the initial diagnosis.

Trimming pared 4 bases from V and 1 base from J, leaving 11 bases between. This CDR3 has 15 residues. Included hyperthyroidism patients were aged 18 to 65 and newly diagnosed (under 2 months' duration). Other autoimmune diseases, uncontrolled infections, pregnancy and lactation each led to patient exclusion. Beta-chain TCR CDR3 regions were amplified from RNA transcripts. The library came from an HTBI-primed first-round RT-PCR and a second-round multiplex PCR. A single record per CDR3 protein comes from TCRdb applying MiXCR to the multiplex PCR reads. The table shows fewer than 650,000 distinct CDR3 sequences, with 22% occurring only once. Worth noting for this clonotype: Its cognate antigen is unknown.

Study conclusions and caveats: Blood also carried most expanded thyroid clonotypes exceeding 0.001 frequency.

The receptor was derived from a young woman with stable Graves' hyperthyroidism. Some clones in this sample may be carry-over from other donors' samples. Sample: peripheral blood. The chain has TRBV12-3 or TRBV12-4 and TRBJ1-3, with no clear D. The chain's CDR3 is CASSYEFPSGNTIYF. The DNA for the CDR3 is TGTGCCAGCAGTTATGAGTTCCCTTCTGGAAACACCATATATTTT.